This is a list of T cell receptor beta chains from one sample in a study of CD8 T cells in ankylosing spondylitis. TCRdb processed the 5' RACE reads anew with MiXCR; each CDR3 protein has one entry. The sample has approximately 100,000 distinct CDR3 sequences; roughly 8% are singletons. The sequencing sample was made of blood, either unsorted or a sorted T cell fraction (not recorded which). The source is a male donor with ankylosing spondylitis or in good health (not recorded which). The CDR3 runs from the conserved cysteine through the conserved F or W. D genes are given only for firm matches. Expanded clones are given a class, and other clones once, few, many or no size at all.

v_gene: TRBV6-1; abundance: many; j_gene: TRBJ1-5; d_gene: NA; CDR3aa: CASSRQGGDQPQHF; CDR3nt: TGTGCCAGCTCGAGGCAGGGAGGGGATCAGCCCCAGCATTTT
v_gene: TRBV2; abundance: many; j_gene: TRBJ2-3; d_gene: NA; CDR3aa: CASSVPLAVSTDTQYF; CDR3nt: TGTGCCAGCAGTGTGCCCTTAGCGGTTAGCACAGATACGCAGTATTTT
v_gene: TRBV6-1; abundance: many; j_gene: TRBJ1-1; d_gene: TRBD1; CDR3aa: CASRGTGGLNTEAFF; CDR3nt: TGTGCCAGCAGAGGGACAGGGGGATTAAACACTGAAGCTTTCTTT
v_gene: TRBV11-2; abundance: many; j_gene: TRBJ2-1; d_gene: NA; CDR3aa: CASSFGQFRPNEQFF; CDR3nt: TGTGCCAGCAGCTTCGGACAGTTTCGGCCCAATGAGCAGTTCTTC
v_gene: TRBV5-1; abundance: NA; j_gene: TRBJ2-1; d_gene: NA; CDR3aa: CASSLAGTYNEQFF; CDR3nt: TGCGCCAGCAGCTTAGCCGGGACCTACAATGAGCAGTTCTTC
v_gene: TRBV18; abundance: many; j_gene: TRBJ2-2; d_gene: NA; CDR3aa: CASSPSQQGTGELFF; CDR3nt: TGTGCCAGCTCACCCAGCCAACAGGGCACCGGGGAGCTGTTTTTT
v_gene: TRBV7-2; abundance: NA; j_gene: TRBJ2-1; d_gene: TRBD2; CDR3aa: CASRLRGSSYNEQFF; CDR3nt: TGTGCCAGCAGGCTGCGGGGGAGCTCCTACAATGAGCAGTTCTTC
v_gene: TRBV20-1; abundance: many; j_gene: TRBJ1-5; d_gene: NA; CDR3aa: CSAKDRRSTNQPQHF; CDR3nt: TGCAGTGCCAAAGATCGTAGGAGCACCAATCAGCCCCAGCATTTT
v_gene: TRBV27; abundance: few; j_gene: TRBJ1-2; d_gene: NA; CDR3aa: CASSLSGTNGYTF; CDR3nt: TGTGCCAGCAGTTTATCGGGAACGAATGGCTACACCTTC
v_gene: TRBV7-2; abundance: many; j_gene: TRBJ2-3; d_gene: TRBD2; CDR3aa: CASSLLAGVPDTQYF; CDR3nt: TGTGCCAGCAGCTTACTAGCGGGAGTGCCAGATACGCAGTATTTT
v_gene: TRBV9; abundance: many; j_gene: TRBJ2-7; d_gene: NA; CDR3aa: CASSARDNLYEQYF; CDR3nt: TGTGCCAGCAGCGCCCGGGACAACCTCTACGAGCAGTACTTC
v_gene: TRBV30; abundance: NA; j_gene: TRBJ1-1; d_gene: NA; CDR3aa: CAWSPPGTYTEAFF; CDR3nt: TGTGCCTGGAGTCCGCCCGGCACATACACTGAAGCTTTCTTT
v_gene: TRBV20-1; abundance: many; j_gene: TRBJ2-2; d_gene: NA; CDR3aa: CSAGRDFGGELFF; CDR3nt: TGCAGTGCTGGGCGGGACTTTGGGGGGGAGCTGTTTTTT
v_gene: TRBV19; abundance: many; j_gene: TRBJ1-5; d_gene: NA; CDR3aa: CASSYPPGTRPQHF; CDR3nt: TGTGCCAGTAGTTATCCGCCAGGGACGCGGCCCCAGCATTTT
v_gene: TRBV5-1; abundance: many; j_gene: TRBJ2-7; d_gene: NA; CDR3aa: CASSLGHFSYEQYF; CDR3nt: TGCGCCAGCAGCTTGGGACATTTCTCCTACGAGCAGTACTTC
v_gene: TRBV7-9; abundance: NA; j_gene: TRBJ2-1; d_gene: TRBD2; CDR3aa: CTSSFLLAGGRGNEQFF; CDR3nt: TGTACCAGCAGCTTCCTTTTAGCGGGGGGTAGAGGGAATGAGCAGTTCTTC
v_gene: TRBV5-6; abundance: NA; j_gene: TRBJ2-7; d_gene: NA; CDR3aa: CASSPGPNYEQYF; CDR3nt: TGTGCCAGCAGCCCGGGACCGAACTACGAGCAGTACTTC
v_gene: TRBV7-9; abundance: many; j_gene: TRBJ2-3; d_gene: TRBD2; CDR3aa: CASSFGPLGAGADTQYF; CDR3nt: TGTGCCAGCAGCTTTGGACCTCTTGGAGCGGGAGCAGATACGCAGTATTTT
v_gene: TRBV12-3/TRBV12-4; abundance: many; j_gene: TRBJ1-2; d_gene: NA; CDR3aa: CASSLARDGGYTF; CDR3nt: TGTGCCAGCAGTTTAGCGAGAGACGGAGGCTACACCTTC
v_gene: TRBV7-9; abundance: many; j_gene: TRBJ1-2; d_gene: NA; CDR3aa: CASSFGADYGYTF; CDR3nt: TGTGCCAGCAGCTTTGGGGCAGATTATGGCTACACCTTC
v_gene: TRBV23-1; abundance: many; j_gene: TRBJ2-1; d_gene: TRBD2; CDR3aa: CASSQGTSGEYNEQFF; CDR3nt: TGCGCCAGCAGTCAAGGGACTAGCGGGGAATACAATGAGCAGTTCTTC
v_gene: TRBV20-1; abundance: many; j_gene: TRBJ2-1; d_gene: TRBD2; CDR3aa: CSARDPGGSNLREQFF; CDR3nt: TGCAGTGCTAGAGATCCGGGCGGGAGCAACTTAAGGGAGCAGTTCTTC
v_gene: TRBV29-1; abundance: many; j_gene: TRBJ2-3; d_gene: NA; CDR3aa: CSVVGHRGKEAQYF; CDR3nt: TGCAGCGTTGTGGGCCACAGAGGAAAGGAGGCGCAGTATTTT
v_gene: TRBV20-1; abundance: NA; j_gene: TRBJ2-7; d_gene: NA; CDR3aa: CCASSHWPTGSYEQYF; CDR3nt: TGCTGTGCTAGCTCCCACTGGCCGACGGGGTCCTACGAGCAGTACTTC
v_gene: TRBV2; abundance: few; j_gene: TRBJ1-5; d_gene: NA; CDR3aa: CASSGEGLQPQHF; CDR3nt: TGTGCCAGCAGTGGGGAGGGGTTACAGCCCCAGCATTTT
v_gene: TRBV19; abundance: many; j_gene: TRBJ2-5; d_gene: NA; CDR3aa: CASSGRTKETQYF; CDR3nt: TGTGCCAGTAGTGGCAGGACCAAAGAGACCCAGTACTTC
v_gene: TRBV9; abundance: many; j_gene: TRBJ2-7; d_gene: TRBD2; CDR3aa: CASSASWRGGSEQYF; CDR3nt: TGTGCCAGCAGCGCCTCTTGGCGGGGGGGGAGCGAGCAGTACTTC
v_gene: TRBV9; abundance: many; j_gene: TRBJ2-2; d_gene: TRBD2; CDR3aa: CASSVAPGGPRLAGELFF; CDR3nt: TGTGCCAGCAGCGTAGCTCCGGGAGGGCCTCGGTTGGCCGGGGAGCTGTTTTTT
v_gene: TRBV20-1; abundance: many; j_gene: TRBJ2-1; d_gene: TRBD2; CDR3aa: CSATKWTSGTYNEQFF; CDR3nt: TGCAGTGCAACCAAGTGGACTAGCGGGACTTACAATGAGCAGTTCTTC
v_gene: TRBV9; abundance: many; j_gene: TRBJ2-3; d_gene: TRBD2; CDR3aa: CASSVVGLAVNTDTQYF; CDR3nt: TGTGCCAGCAGCGTAGTTGGACTAGCGGTTAACACAGATACGCAGTATTTT
v_gene: TRBV9; abundance: many; j_gene: TRBJ2-1; d_gene: NA; CDR3aa: CASSVGGGAGNEQFF; CDR3nt: TGTGCCAGCAGCGTAGGGGGCGGCGCGGGCAATGAGCAGTTCTTC
v_gene: TRBV25-1; abundance: many; j_gene: TRBJ2-7; d_gene: TRBD2; CDR3aa: CASSEKRETYEQYF; CDR3nt: TGTGCCAGCAGTGAGAAGCGGGAGACCTACGAGCAGTACTTC
v_gene: TRBV11-2; abundance: many; j_gene: TRBJ1-1; d_gene: NA; CDR3aa: CASSLNGGDTEAFF; CDR3nt: TGTGCCAGCAGCTTAAATGGGGGTGACACTGAAGCTTTCTTT
v_gene: TRBV12-3/TRBV12-4; abundance: many; j_gene: TRBJ2-4; d_gene: TRBD2; CDR3aa: CASSLRTSEAKNIQYF; CDR3nt: TGTGCCAGCAGTCTCAGGACTAGCGAAGCCAAAAACATTCAGTACTTC
v_gene: TRBV12-5; abundance: few; j_gene: TRBJ1-1; d_gene: NA; CDR3aa: CASGKPGSLNTEAFF; CDR3nt: TGTGCTAGTGGGAAACCTGGGAGCCTGAACACTGAAGCTTTCTTT
v_gene: TRBV3-1; abundance: many; j_gene: TRBJ2-7; d_gene: TRBD2; CDR3aa: CASSQGLAGPYEQYF; CDR3nt: TGTGCCAGCAGCCAAGGATTAGCGGGCCCCTACGAGCAGTACTTC
v_gene: TRBV10-3; abundance: many; j_gene: TRBJ2-1; d_gene: TRBD1; CDR3aa: CAASRDRGLGEQFF; CDR3nt: TGTGCCGCGTCCCGGGACAGGGGGCTTGGTGAGCAGTTCTTC
v_gene: TRBV7-2; abundance: few; j_gene: TRBJ1-6; d_gene: TRBD1; CDR3aa: CASSLAGQASSYNSPLHF; CDR3nt: TGTGCCAGCAGCTTAGCGGGACAGGCGAGCTCCTATAATTCACCCCTCCACTTT
v_gene: TRBV7-2; abundance: many; j_gene: TRBJ2-2; d_gene: NA; CDR3aa: CASSLHKGPNTGELFF; CDR3nt: TGTGCCAGCAGCTTACATAAGGGGCCAAACACCGGGGAGCTGTTTTTT
v_gene: TRBV7-8; abundance: NA; j_gene: TRBJ2-3; d_gene: NA; CDR3aa: CAGSLGGPDTQYF; CDR3nt: TGTGCCGGCAGCTTAGGGGGTCCAGATACACAGTATTTT
v_gene: TRBV6-6; abundance: NA; j_gene: TRBJ1-1; d_gene: NA; CDR3aa: CVSSSSMNTEAFF; CDR3nt: TGCGTCAGCAGTTCTTCAATGAACACTGAAGCTTTCTTT
v_gene: TRBV3-1; abundance: few; j_gene: TRBJ2-5; d_gene: TRBD2; CDR3aa: CACSRGRAAGDEETQYF; CDR3nt: TGTGCCTGCAGCCGCGGCCGGGCAGCGGGAGACGAAGAGACCCAGTACTTC
v_gene: TRBV27; abundance: many; j_gene: TRBJ2-1; d_gene: NA; CDR3aa: CASSFKGRDEQFF; CDR3nt: TGTGCCAGCAGTTTTAAGGGCCGCGATGAGCAGTTCTTC
v_gene: TRBV12-3/TRBV12-4; abundance: NA; j_gene: TRBJ2-3; d_gene: NA; CDR3aa: CASTTYWGAGTDTQYF; CDR3nt: TGTGCCAGCACCACATACTGGGGGGCCGGCACAGATACGCAGTATTTT
v_gene: TRBV7-2; abundance: many; j_gene: TRBJ1-2; d_gene: NA; CDR3aa: CASSSDRIWLGGYTF; CDR3nt: TGTGCCAGCAGCAGCGACAGGATTTGGCTGGGAGGCTACACCTTC
v_gene: TRBV7-2; abundance: few; j_gene: TRBJ2-7; d_gene: NA; CDR3aa: CASSMDRVYEQYF; CDR3nt: TGTGCCAGCAGCATGGACAGAGTCTACGAGCAGTACTTC
v_gene: TRBV21-1; abundance: many; j_gene: TRBJ1-1; d_gene: NA; CDR3aa: CASSKEGWVRTEAFF; CDR3nt: TGTGCCAGCAGCAAAGAAGGATGGGTTAGGACTGAAGCTTTCTTT
v_gene: TRBV19; abundance: many; j_gene: TRBJ1-2; d_gene: NA; CDR3aa: CASSTPSGINYGYTF; CDR3nt: TGTGCCAGTAGTACCCCTAGTGGGATTAACTATGGCTACACCTTC
v_gene: TRBV7-2; abundance: many; j_gene: TRBJ2-3; d_gene: NA; CDR3aa: CASSFVTELRDTQYF; CDR3nt: TGTGCCAGCAGCTTTGTGACAGAACTAAGGGATACGCAGTATTTT
v_gene: TRBV29-1; abundance: many; j_gene: TRBJ1-3; d_gene: NA; CDR3aa: CSVRPAGGNTIYF; CDR3nt: TGCAGCGTCCGACCGGCTGGTGGAAACACCATATATTTT
v_gene: TRBV7-2; abundance: many; j_gene: TRBJ1-1; d_gene: NA; CDR3aa: CASSLAHQSATAFF; CDR3nt: TGTGCCAGCAGCTTAGCTCATCAGAGCGCGACAGCTTTCTTT
v_gene: TRBV24-1; abundance: many; j_gene: TRBJ2-1; d_gene: TRBD1; CDR3aa: CATSDPGQGDGEQFF; CDR3nt: TGTGCCACCAGTGATCCGGGACAGGGGGATGGTGAGCAGTTCTTC
v_gene: TRBV7-2; abundance: many; j_gene: TRBJ2-1; d_gene: NA; CDR3aa: CASSLVAGPSSYNEQFF; CDR3nt: TGTGCCAGCAGCTTAGTGGCGGGTCCGAGCTCCTACAATGAGCAGTTCTTC
v_gene: TRBV29-1; abundance: many; j_gene: TRBJ2-1; d_gene: TRBD2; CDR3aa: CSVEEGRKAGAEQFF; CDR3nt: TGCAGCGTTGAAGAAGGTAGGAAGGCGGGAGCTGAGCAGTTCTTC
v_gene: TRBV29-1; abundance: many; j_gene: TRBJ2-7; d_gene: NA; CDR3aa: CSVERAYEQYF; CDR3nt: TGCAGCGTTGAAAGGGCCTACGAGCAGTACTTC
v_gene: TRBV7-2; abundance: many; j_gene: TRBJ2-1; d_gene: TRBD2; CDR3aa: CAAARGRASYNEQFF; CDR3nt: TGTGCCGCTGCACGCGGGAGAGCCTCCTACAATGAGCAGTTCTTC
v_gene: TRBV20-1; abundance: many; j_gene: TRBJ2-5; d_gene: TRBD2; CDR3aa: CSASLAGVQETQYF; CDR3nt: TGCAGTGCTAGCCTAGCGGGAGTCCAAGAGACCCAGTACTTC